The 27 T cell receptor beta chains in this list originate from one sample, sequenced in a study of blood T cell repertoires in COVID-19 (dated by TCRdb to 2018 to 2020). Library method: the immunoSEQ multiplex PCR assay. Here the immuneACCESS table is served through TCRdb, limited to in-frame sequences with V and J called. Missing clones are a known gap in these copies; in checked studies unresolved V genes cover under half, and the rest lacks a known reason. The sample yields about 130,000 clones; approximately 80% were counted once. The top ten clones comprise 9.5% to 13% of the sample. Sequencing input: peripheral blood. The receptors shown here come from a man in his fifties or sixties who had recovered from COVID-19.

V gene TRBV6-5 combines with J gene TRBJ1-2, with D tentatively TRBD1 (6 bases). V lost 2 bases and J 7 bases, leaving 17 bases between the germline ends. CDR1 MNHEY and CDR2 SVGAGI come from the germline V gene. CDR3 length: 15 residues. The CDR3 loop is CASSYARQDKGGYTF. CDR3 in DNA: TGTGCCAGCAGTTACGCCCGACAGGATAAAGGTGGCTACACCTTC.

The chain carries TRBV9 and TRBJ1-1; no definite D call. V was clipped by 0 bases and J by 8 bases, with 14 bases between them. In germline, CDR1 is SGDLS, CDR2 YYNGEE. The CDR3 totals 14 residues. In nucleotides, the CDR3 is TGTGCCAGCAGCGTAGCCGGAAGCGGCGTCGAAGCTTTCTTT. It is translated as CASSVAGSGVEAFF.

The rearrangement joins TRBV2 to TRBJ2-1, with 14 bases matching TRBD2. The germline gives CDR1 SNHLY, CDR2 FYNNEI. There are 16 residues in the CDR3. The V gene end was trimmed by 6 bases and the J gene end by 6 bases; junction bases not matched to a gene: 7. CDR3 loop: CASSQTSGGAGNEQFF. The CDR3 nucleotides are TGTGCCAGCAGCCAGACTAGCGGGGGGGCTGGCAATGAGCAGTTCTTC.

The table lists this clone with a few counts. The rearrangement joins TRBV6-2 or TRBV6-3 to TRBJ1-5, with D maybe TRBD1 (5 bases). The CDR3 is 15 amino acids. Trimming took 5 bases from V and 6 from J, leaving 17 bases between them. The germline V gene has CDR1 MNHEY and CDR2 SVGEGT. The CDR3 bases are TGTGCCAGCAGTAGACGCGGGGGTCGGGCTCAGCCCCAGCATTTT. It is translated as CASSRRGGRAQPQHF.

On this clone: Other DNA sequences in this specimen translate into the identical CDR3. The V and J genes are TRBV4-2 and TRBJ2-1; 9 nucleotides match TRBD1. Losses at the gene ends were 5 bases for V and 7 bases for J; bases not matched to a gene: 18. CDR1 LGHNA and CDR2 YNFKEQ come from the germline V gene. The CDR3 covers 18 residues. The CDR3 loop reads CASSSRDRELGAKNEQFF. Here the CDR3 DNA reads TGTGCCAGCAGCTCCCGGGACAGGGAATTGGGAGCCAAGAATGAGCAGTTCTTC.

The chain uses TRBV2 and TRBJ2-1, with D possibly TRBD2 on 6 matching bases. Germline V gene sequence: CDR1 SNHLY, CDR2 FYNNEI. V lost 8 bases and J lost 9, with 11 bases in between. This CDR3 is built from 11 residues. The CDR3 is CASGRRGEQFF. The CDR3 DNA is TGTGCCAGCGGGCGGAGGGGTGAGCAGTTCTTC.

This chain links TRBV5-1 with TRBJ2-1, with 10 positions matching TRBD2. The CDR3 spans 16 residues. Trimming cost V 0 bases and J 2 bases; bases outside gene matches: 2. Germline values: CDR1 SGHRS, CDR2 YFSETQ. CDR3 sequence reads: CASSLVSGGAYNEQFF. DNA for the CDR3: TGCGCCAGCAGCTTGGTGAGCGGGGGGGCCTACAATGAGCAGTTCTTC.

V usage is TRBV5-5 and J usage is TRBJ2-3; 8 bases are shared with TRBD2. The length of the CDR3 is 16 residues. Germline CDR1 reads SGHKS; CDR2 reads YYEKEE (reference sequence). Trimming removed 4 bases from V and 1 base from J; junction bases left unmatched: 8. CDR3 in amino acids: CASSLLRSGGTDTQYF. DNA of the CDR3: TGTGCCAGCAGCCTACTACGTAGCGGGGGCACAGATACGCAGTATTTT. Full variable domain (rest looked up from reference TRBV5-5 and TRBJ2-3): DAGVTQSPTHLIKTRGQQVTLRCSPISGHKSVSWYQQVLGQGPQFIFQYYEKEERGRGNFPDRFSARQFPNYSSELNVNALLLGDSALYLCASSLLRSGGTDTQYFGPGTRLTVL.

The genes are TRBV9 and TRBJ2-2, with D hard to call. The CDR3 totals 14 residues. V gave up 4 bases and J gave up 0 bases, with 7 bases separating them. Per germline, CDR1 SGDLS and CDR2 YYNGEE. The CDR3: CASSPQANTGELFF. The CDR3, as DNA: TGTGCCAGCAGCCCTCAGGCGAACACCGGGGAGCTGTTTTTT.

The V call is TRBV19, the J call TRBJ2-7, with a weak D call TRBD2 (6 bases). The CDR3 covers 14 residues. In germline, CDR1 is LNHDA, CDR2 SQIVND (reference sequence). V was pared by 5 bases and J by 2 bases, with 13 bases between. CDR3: CASSDGGIAYEQYF. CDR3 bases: TGTGCCAGTAGTGACGGGGGAATAGCCTACGAGCAGTACTTC.

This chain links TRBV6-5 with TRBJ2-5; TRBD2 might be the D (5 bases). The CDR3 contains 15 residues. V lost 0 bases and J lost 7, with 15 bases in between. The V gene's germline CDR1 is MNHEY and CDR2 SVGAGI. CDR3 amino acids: CASSYSDSPGRTQYF. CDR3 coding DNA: TGTGCCAGCAGTTACTCGGACTCCCCGGGGAGGACCCAGTACTTC.

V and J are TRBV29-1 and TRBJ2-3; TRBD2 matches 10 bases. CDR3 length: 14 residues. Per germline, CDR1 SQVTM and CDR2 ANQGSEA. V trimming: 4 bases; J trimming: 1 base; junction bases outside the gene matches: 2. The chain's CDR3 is CSVALAGGTDTQYF. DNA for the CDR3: TGCAGCGTTGCTCTAGCGGGAGGCACAGATACGCAGTATTTT.

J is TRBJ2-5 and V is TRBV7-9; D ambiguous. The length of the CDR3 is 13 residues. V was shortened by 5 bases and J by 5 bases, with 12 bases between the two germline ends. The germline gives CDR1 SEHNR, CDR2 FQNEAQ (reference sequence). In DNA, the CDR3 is TGTGCCAGCAGCACAGACACCCGGGAGACCCAGTACTTC. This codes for CASSTDTRETQYF.

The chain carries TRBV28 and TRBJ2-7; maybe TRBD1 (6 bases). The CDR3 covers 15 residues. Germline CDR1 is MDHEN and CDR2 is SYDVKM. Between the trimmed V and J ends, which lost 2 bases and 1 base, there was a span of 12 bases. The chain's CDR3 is CASSLPGQKSYEQYF. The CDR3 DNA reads TGTGCCAGCAGTTTACCAGGACAGAAATCCTACGAGCAGTACTTC.

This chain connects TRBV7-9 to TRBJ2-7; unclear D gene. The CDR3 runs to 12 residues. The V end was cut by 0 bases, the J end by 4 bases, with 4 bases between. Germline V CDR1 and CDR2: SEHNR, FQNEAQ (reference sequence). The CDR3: CASSLATYEQYF. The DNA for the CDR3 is TGTGCCAGCAGCTTAGCAACTTACGAGCAGTACTTC.

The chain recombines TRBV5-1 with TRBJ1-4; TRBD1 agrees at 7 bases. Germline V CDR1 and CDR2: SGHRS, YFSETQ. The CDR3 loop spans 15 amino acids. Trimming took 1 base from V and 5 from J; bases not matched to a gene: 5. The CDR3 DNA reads TGCGCCAGCAGCTTGTTTGGGACAGAGAATGAAAAACTGTTTTTT. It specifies CASSLFGTENEKLFF.

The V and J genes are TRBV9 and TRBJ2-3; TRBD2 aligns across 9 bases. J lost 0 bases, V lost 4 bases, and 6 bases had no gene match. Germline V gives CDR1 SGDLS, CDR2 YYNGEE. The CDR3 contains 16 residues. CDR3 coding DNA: TGTGCCAGCAGCATGCGGACTAGCGCTAGCACAGATACGCAGTATTTT. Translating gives CASSMRTSASTDTQYF.

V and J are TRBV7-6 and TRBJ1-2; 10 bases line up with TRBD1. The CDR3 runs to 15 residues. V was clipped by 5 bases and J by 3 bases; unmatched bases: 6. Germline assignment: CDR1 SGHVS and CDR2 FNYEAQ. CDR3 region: CASSLRDRGDYGYTF. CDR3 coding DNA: TGTGCCAGCAGCCTCCGGGACAGGGGTGACTATGGCTACACCTTC.

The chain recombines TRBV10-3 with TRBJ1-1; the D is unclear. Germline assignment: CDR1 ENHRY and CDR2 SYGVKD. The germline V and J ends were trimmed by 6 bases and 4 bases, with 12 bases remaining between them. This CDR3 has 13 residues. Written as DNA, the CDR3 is TGTGCCATCAGACCTTTTGGCGGCACTGAAGCTTTCTTT. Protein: CAIRPFGGTEAFF.

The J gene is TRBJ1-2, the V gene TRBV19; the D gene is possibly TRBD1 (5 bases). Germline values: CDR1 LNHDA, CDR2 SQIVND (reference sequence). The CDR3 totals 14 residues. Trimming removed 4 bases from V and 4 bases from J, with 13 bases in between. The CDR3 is CASSSSGGFYGYTF. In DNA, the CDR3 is TGTGCCAGTAGTAGCTCCGGGGGATTCTATGGCTACACCTTC.

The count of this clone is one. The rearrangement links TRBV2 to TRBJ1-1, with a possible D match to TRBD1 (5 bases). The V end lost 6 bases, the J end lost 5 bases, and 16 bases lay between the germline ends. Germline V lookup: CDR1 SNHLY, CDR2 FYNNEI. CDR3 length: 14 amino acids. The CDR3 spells CASRGRGAATEAFF. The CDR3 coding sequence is TGTGCCAGCAGGGGGAGGGGCGCCGCGACTGAAGCTTTCTTT.

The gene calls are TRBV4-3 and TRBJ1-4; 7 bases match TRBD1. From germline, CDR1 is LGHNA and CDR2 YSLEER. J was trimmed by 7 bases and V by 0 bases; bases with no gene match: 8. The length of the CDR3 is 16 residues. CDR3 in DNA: TGCGCCAGCAGCCAAGATCTAGGGGGCCAAAGTGAAAAACTGTTTTTT. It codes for CASSQDLGGQSEKLFF.

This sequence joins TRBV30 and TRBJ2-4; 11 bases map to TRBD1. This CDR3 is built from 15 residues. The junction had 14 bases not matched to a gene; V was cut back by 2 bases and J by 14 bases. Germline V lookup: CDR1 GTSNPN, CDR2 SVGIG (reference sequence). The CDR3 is CAWSLYLGQGAVEYF. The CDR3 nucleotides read TGTGCCTGGAGTCTCTACCTCGGACAGGGGGCCGTAGAGTACTTC.

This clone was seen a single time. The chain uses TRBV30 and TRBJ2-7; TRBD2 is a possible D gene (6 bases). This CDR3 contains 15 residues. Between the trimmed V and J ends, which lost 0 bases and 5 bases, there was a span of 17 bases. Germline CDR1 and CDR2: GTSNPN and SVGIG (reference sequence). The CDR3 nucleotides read TGTGCCTGGAGTGTTGGAGGGTCCACTGGGGACGAGCAGTACTTC. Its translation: CAWSVGGSTGDEQYF.

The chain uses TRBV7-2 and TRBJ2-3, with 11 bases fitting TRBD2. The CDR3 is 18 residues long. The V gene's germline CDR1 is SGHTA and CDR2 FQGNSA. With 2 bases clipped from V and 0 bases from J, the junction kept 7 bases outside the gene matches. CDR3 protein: CASSLQGASGGSTDTQYF. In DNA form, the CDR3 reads TGTGCCAGCAGCTTACAAGGGGCTAGCGGGGGGAGCACAGATACGCAGTATTTT. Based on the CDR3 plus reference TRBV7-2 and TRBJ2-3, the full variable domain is GAGVSQSPSNKVTEKGKDVELRCDPISGHTALYWYRQSLGQGLEFLIYFQGNSAPDKSGLPSDRFSAERTGGSVSTLTIQRTQQEDSAVYLCASSLQGASGGSTDTQYFGPGTRLTVL.

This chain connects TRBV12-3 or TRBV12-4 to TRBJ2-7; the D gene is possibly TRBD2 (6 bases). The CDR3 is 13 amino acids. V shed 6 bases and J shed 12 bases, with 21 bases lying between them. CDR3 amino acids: CASSNPEGGPRYF. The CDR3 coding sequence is TGTGCCAGCAGCAACCCGGAGGGCGGCCCACGGTACTTC.

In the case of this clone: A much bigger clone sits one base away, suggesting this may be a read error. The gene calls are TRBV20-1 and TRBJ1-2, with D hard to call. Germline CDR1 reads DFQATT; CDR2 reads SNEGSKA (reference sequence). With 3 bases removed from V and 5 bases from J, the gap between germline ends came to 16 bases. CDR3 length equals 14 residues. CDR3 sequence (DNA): TGCAGTGCTAGTCCAGCGGGGAGAGGGTATGGCTACACCTTC. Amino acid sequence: CSASPAGRGYGYTF.